This entry concerns a single T cell receptor beta chain. Its antigen is unidentified. CDR1 and CDR2 (germline): PRHDT, FYEKMQ (reference sequence). The germline V and J ends were trimmed by 9 bases and 5 bases, with 13 bases remaining between them. CDR3 length: 13 residues. MiXCR was run by TCRdb on the RT-PCR reads, yielding one entry per CDR3 protein. The data show thousands of distinct CDR3 sequences, with just under 90% seen just once and under 2% held by the top ten. This sample was taken from a study of yellow fever vaccine responses in identical twins. The study, taken as a whole, reports: On the reported evidence, twins' vaccine T cell responses seemed partly convergent and partly personalized.

The sequence came from a woman aged 18-35 years who received the yellow fever vaccine. This chain joins TRBV13 and TRBJ1-4, with D possibly matching TRBD1 (5 bases). Sample: T cells from blood (PBMCs), unsorted or a sorted subset (not recorded which), taken before or after yellow fever vaccination (not recorded which). CDR3 nucleotides: TGTGCCAGGGGGGGGACGGAGAATGAAAAACTGTTTTTT. It is translated as CARGGTENEKLFF. Full variable domain (outside the CDR3, taken from reference TRBV13 and TRBJ1-4): AAGVIQSPRHLIKEKRETATLKCYPIPRHDTVYWYQQGPGQDPQFLISFYEKMQSDKGSIPDRFSAQQFSDYHSELNMSSLELGDSALYFCARGGTENEKLFFGSGTQLSVL.